This TCR beta chain was sequenced during a study of cytomegalovirus exposure and HLA in healthy donors. Primers: 60 Vbeta forward and 13 Jbeta reverse. Assay: immunoSEQ multiplex PCR; the TCRdb copy retains only in-frame clones and omits some. Of over 40,000 clones in the sample, around 87% were seen once. CDR3 length: 15 residues. The V and J ends lost 2 bases and 8 bases, in that order; junction bases with no gene match: 11. Germline CDR1 reads SGHRS; CDR2 reads YFSETQ. Material for sequencing was PBMCs. This TCR was sampled from a woman aged 40 to 50 in good health and CMV-seropositive. The J gene is TRBJ1-2, the V gene TRBV5-1, with 8 bases matching TRBD1. The CDR3 bases are TGCGCCAGCAGCTTTAACGGACAGGGCAGCGGGGGCTACACCTTC. It yields the protein CASSFNGQGSGGYTF.